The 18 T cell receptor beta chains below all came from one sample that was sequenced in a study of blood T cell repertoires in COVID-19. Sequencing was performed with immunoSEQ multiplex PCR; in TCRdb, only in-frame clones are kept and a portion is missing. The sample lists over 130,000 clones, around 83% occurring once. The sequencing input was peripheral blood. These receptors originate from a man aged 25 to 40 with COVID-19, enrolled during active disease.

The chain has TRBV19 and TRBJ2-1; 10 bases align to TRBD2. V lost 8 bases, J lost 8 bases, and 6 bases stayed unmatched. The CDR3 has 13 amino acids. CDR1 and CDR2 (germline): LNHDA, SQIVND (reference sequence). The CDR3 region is CASPGTSVYEQFF. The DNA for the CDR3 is TGTGCCAGTCCCGGGACTAGCGTCTATGAGCAGTTCTTC.

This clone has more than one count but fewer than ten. Here the CDR3 DNA reads TGTGCCAGCAGCCTTGGGGGGTCCTATAATTCACCCCTCCACTTT. It is translated as CASSLGGSYNSPLHF. The genes are TRBV6-6 and TRBJ1-6; tentatively, D is TRBD1 (5 bases). Looked up from germline, CDR1 is MNHNY and CDR2 is SVGAGI (reference sequence). The CDR3 sequence is 15 residues long. V was trimmed by 6 bases and J by 1 base, leaving 10 bases between them.

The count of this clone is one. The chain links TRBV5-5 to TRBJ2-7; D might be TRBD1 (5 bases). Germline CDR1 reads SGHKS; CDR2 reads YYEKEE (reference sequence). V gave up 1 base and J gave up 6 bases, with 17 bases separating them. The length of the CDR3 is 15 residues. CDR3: CASSLSTQESLEQYF. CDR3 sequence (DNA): TGTGCCAGCAGCTTGTCGACACAGGAGTCCCTCGAGCAGTACTTC.

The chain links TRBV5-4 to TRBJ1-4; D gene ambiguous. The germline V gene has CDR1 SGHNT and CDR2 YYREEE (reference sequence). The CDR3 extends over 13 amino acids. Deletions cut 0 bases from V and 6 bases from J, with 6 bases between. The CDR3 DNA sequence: TGTGCCAGCAGCTTGGAACAGCATGAAAAACTGTTTTTT. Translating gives CASSLEQHEKLFF.

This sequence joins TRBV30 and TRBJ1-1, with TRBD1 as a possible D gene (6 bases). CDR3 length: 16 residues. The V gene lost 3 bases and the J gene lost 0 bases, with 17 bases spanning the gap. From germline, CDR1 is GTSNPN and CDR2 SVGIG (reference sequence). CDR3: CAWRETWDIMNTEAFF. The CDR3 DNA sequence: TGTGCCTGGAGGGAAACCTGGGACATCATGAACACTGAAGCTTTCTTT.

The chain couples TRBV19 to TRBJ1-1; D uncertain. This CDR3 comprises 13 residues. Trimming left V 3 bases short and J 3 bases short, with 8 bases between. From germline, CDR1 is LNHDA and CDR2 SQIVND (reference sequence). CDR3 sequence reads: CASSITGDTEAFF. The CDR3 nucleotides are TGTGCCAGTAGTATCACCGGAGACACTGAAGCTTTCTTT.

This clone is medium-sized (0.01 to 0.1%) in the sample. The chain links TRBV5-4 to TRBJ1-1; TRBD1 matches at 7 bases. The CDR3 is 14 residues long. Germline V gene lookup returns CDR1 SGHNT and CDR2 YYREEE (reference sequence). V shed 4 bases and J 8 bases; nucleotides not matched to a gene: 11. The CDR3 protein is CASSGIDRVWEAFF. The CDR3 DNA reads TGTGCCAGCAGCGGGATCGACAGGGTTTGGGAAGCTTTCTTT.

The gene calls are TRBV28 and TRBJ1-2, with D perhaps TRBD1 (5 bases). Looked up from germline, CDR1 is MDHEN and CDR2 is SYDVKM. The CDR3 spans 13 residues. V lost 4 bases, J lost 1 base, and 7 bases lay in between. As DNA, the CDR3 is TGTGCCAGCAGTTCCAGGGATAACTATGGCTACACCTTC. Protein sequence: CASSSRDNYGYTF.

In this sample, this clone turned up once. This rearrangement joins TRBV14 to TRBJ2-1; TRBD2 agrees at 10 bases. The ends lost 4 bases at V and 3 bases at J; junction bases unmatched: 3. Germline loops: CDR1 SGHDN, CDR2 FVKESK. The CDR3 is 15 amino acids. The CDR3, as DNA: TGTGCCAGCAGCCGACAGCGGGGGGGCTACAATGAGCAGTTCTTC. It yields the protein CASSRQRGGYNEQFF.

This chain's CDR3 is CASSQDRGAWGEQYF. The CDR3 bases are TGTGCCAGCAGCCAGGACAGGGGCGCGTGGGGCGAGCAGTACTTC. The rearrangement uses TRBV14 and TRBJ2-7, with 9 bases that match TRBD1. The CDR3 runs 15 residues. Germline lookup yields CDR1 SGHDN and CDR2 FVKESK. The junction had 9 bases not matched to a gene; V was cut back by 3 bases and J by 6 bases.

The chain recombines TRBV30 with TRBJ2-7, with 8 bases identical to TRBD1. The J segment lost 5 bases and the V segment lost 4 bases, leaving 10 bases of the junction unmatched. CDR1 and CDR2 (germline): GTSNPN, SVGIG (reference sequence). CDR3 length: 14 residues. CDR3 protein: CAWTPGQGWDEQYF. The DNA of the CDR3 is TGTGCCTGGACCCCAGGACAGGGATGGGACGAGCAGTACTTC.

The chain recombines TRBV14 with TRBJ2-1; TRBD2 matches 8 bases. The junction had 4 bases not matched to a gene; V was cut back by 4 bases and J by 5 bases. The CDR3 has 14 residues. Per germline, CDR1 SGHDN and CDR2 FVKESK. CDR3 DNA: TGTGCCAGCAGCCGCACTAGCGGCCACAATGAGCAGTTCTTC. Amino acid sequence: CASSRTSGHNEQFF.

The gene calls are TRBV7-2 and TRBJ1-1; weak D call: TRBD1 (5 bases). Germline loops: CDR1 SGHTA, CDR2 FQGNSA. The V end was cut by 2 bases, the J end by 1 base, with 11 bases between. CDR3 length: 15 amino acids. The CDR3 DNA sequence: TGTGCCAGCAGCTTAATCGTCGGGGGGAACACTGAAGCTTTCTTT. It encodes CASSLIVGGNTEAFF. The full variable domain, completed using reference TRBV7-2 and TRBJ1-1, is GAGVSQSPSNKVTEKGKDVELRCDPISGHTALYWYRQSLGQGLEFLIYFQGNSAPDKSGLPSDRFSAERTGGSVSTLTIQRTQQEDSAVYLCASSLIVGGNTEAFFGQGTRLTVV.

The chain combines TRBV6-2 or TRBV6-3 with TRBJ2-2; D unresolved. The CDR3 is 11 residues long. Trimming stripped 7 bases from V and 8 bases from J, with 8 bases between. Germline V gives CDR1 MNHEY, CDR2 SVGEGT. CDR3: CASTYLGELFF. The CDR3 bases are TGTGCCAGCACTTATCTTGGGGAGCTGTTTTTT.

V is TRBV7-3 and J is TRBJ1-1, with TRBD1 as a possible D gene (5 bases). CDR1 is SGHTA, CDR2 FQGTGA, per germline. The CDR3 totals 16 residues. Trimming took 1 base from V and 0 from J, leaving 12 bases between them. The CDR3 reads CASSLNGGAMNTEAFF. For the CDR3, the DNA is TGTGCCAGCAGCTTAAACGGGGGTGCTATGAACACTGAAGCTTTCTTT.

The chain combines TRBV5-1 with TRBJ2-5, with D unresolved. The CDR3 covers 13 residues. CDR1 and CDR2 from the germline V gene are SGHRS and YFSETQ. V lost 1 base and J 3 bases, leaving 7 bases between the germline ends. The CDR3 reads CASSLISKETQYF. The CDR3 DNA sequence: TGCGCCAGCAGCTTGATTAGTAAAGAGACCCAGTACTTC.

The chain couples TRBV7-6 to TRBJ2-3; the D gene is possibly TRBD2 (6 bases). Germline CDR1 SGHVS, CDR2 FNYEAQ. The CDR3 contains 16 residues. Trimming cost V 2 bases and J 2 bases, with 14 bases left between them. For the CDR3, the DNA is TGTGCCAGCAGCTTACGTTCTAGCGTGAACACAGATACGCAGTATTTT. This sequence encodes CASSLRSSVNTDTQYF.

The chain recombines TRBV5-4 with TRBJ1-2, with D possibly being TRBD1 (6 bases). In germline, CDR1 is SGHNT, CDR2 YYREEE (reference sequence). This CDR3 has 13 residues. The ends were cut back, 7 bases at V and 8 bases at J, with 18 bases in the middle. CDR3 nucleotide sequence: TGTGCCAGCGGACTAGGGGGGTTTCAGGGCTACACCTTC. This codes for CASGLGGFQGYTF.